This T cell receptor (beta chain) was recovered during a study of cytomegalovirus exposure and HLA in healthy donors. The J segment lost 6 bases and the V segment lost 8 bases, leaving 10 bases of the junction unmatched. CDR1 and CDR2 (germline): GTSNPN, SVGIG (reference sequence). The CDR3 consists of 13 residues. In the PCR, 60 Vbeta and 13 Jbeta primers were used. Only in-frame clones appear in the TCRdb table, and some are missing; sequencing was by immunoSEQ multiplex PCR. The data contain about 230,000 clones, around 84% of them singletons. The source of this sequence is a girl aged 2-10 years in good health and CMV-seronegative. This rearrangement joins TRBV30 to TRBJ2-1; 7 bases line up with TRBD2. Sample: PBMCs. CDR3 protein: CATNRASGNEQFF. The CDR3 DNA reads TGTGCCACAAACCGGGCTAGCGGCAATGAGCAGTTCTTC.